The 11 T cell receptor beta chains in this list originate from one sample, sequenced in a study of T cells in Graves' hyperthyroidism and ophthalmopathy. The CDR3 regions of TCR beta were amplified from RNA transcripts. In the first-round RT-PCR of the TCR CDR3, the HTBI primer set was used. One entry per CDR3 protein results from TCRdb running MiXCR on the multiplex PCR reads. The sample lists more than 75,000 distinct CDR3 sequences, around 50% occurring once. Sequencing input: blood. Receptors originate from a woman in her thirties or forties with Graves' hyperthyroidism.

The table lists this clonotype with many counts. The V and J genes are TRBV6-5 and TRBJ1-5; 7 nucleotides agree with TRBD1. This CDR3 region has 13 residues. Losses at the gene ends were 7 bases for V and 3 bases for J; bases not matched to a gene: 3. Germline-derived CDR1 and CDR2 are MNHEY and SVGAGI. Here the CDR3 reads CASTDRDNQPQHF. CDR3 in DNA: TGTGCCAGCACCGACAGGGACAATCAGCCCCAGCATTTT.

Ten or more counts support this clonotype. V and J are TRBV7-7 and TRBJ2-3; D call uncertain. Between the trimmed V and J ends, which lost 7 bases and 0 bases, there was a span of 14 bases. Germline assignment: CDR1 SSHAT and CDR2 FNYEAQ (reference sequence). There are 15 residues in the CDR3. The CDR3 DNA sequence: TGTGCCAGCAAGATGGACGGATCTAGCACAGATACGCAGTATTTT. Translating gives CASKMDGSSTDTQYF.

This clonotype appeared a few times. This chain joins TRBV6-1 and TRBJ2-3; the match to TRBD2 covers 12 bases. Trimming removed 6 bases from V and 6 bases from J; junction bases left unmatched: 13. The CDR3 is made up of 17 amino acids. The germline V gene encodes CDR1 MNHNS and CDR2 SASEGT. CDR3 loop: CASSGGLAGPPGDTQYF. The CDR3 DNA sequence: TGTGCCAGCAGCGGAGGACTAGCGGGACCTCCGGGGGATACGCAGTATTTT.

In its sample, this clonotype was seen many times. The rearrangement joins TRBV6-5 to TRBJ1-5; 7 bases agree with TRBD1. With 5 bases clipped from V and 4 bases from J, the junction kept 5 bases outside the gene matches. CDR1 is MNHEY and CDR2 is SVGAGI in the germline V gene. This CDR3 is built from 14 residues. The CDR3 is CASSETGTNQPQHF. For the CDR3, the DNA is TGTGCCAGCAGTGAGACAGGGACTAATCAGCCCCAGCATTTT.

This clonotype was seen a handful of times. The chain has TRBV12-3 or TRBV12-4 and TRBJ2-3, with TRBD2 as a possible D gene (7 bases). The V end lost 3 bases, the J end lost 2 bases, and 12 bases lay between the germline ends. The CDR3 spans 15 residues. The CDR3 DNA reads TGTGCCAGCAGTTTTGAGGGGGGGGACACAGATACGCAGTATTTT. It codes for CASSFEGGDTDTQYF.

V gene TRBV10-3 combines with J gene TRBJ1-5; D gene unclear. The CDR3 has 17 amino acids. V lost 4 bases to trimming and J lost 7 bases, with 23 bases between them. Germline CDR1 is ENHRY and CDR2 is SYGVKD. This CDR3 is CAISVPSGSSYEQPQHF. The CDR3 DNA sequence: TGTGCCATCAGTGTCCCTAGCGGGAGCTCCTACGAGCAGCCCCAGCATTTT.

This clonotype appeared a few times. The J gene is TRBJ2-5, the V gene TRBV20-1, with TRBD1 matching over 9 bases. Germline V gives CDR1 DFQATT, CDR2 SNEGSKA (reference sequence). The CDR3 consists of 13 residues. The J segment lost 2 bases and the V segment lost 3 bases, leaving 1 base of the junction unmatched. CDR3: CSARTGGQETQYF. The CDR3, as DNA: TGCAGTGCTAGGACAGGGGGGCAAGAGACCCAGTACTTC.

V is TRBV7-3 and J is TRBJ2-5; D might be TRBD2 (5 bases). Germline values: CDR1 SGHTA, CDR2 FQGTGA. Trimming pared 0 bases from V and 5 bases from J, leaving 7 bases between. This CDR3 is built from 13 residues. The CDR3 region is CASSLTGAETQYF. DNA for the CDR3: TGTGCCAGCAGCTTAACGGGAGCGGAGACCCAGTACTTC.

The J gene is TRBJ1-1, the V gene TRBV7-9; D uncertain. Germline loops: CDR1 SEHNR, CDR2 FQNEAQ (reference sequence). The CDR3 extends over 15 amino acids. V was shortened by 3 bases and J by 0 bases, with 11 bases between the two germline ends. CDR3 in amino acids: CASSLQRTVNTEAFF. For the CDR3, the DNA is TGTGCCAGCAGCTTGCAACGGACTGTGAACACTGAAGCTTTCTTT.

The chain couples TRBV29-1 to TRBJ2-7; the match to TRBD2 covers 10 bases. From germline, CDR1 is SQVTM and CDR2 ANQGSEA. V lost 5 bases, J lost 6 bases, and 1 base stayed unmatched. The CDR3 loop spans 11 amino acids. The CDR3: CSVTSGVEQYF. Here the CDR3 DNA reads TGCAGCGTTACTAGCGGGGTCGAGCAGTACTTC.

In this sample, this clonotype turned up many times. The chain's CDR3 is CSARDGGVWTEAFF. Here the CDR3 DNA reads TGCAGTGCTAGAGATGGTGGGGTATGGACTGAAGCTTTCTTT. J is TRBJ1-1 and V is TRBV20-1; D gene unclear. The CDR3 is made up of 14 amino acids. Germline V gene lookup returns CDR1 DFQATT and CDR2 SNEGSKA (reference sequence). The ends were cut back, 0 bases at V and 5 bases at J, with 13 bases in the middle.